This is a list of T cell receptor beta chains from one sample in a study of blood T cell repertoires in COVID-19. The data were produced by immunoSEQ multiplex PCR, yet TCRdb's version contains in-frame clones alone and is incomplete. The sample consists of under 150,000 clones, 84% of them appearing once. Sequencing was performed on peripheral blood. Receptors were obtained from a man between 60 and 75 years old with acute or convalescent COVID-19. Each CDR3 is given with its conserved first and last residue. D genes are given only for firm matches. Only part of the rows carry a size: once, few, many, or a class if the clone is expanded.

V	J	size	D	DNA	CDR3
TRBV28	TRBJ2-3	NA	TRBD2	TGTGCCAGCAGTTTAGGGACTAGCGGCACAGATACGCAGTATTTT	CASSLGTSGTDTQYF
TRBV6-2/TRBV6-3	TRBJ2-3	NA	NA	TGTGCCAGCAGTTTGACTAGCACAGATACGCAGTATTTT	CASSLTSTDTQYF
TRBV6-5	TRBJ1-5	NA	NA	TGTGCCAGTCAGACAGTTAGCAATCAGCCCCAGCATTTT	CASQTVSNQPQHF
TRBV4-2	TRBJ2-1	once	NA	TGTGCCAGCAGCCAAGGTACACAGAACTACAATGAGCAGTTCTTC	CASSQGTQNYNEQFF
TRBV27	TRBJ1-1	NA	NA	TGTGCCAGCAGCTCGGGGTTTAAGGCTGAAGCTTTCTTT	CASSSGFKAEAFF
TRBV19	TRBJ2-7	NA	TRBD2	TGTGCCAGTAGCCTGAATAGCGGGGGGGGCTACGAGCAGTACTTC	CASSLNSGGGYEQYF
TRBV11-2	TRBJ1-1	NA	NA	TGTGCCAGCAGCTTAGAAGCACCCCTTTACACTGAAGCTTTCTTT	CASSLEAPLYTEAFF
TRBV19	TRBJ2-2	NA	NA	TGTGCCAGTAGTATAGATATGAGGCGGGGCACCGGGGAGCTGTTTTTT	CASSIDMRRGTGELFF
TRBV28	TRBJ1-1	once	TRBD1	TGTGCCAGCAGCCCCGGACAGGGGCTACAAGCTTTCTTT	CASSPGQGLQAFF
TRBV7-8	TRBJ2-1	NA	NA	TGTGCCAGCAGCTTAGCGCGTTTAGATCACAATGAGCAGTTCTTC	CASSLARLDHNEQFF
TRBV2	TRBJ2-5	NA	NA	TGTGCCAGCCCCGGAGTCCAAGAGACCCAGTACTTC	CASPGVQETQYF
TRBV11-2	TRBJ1-5	NA	TRBD1	TGTGCCAGCAGCCCCGGGACAGCTAGCAATCAGCCCCAGCATTTT	CASSPGTASNQPQHF
TRBV5-1	TRBJ1-5	NA	TRBD1	TGCGCCAGCAGCCCAACCGGGACAGTGGGGGAAGGCAATCAGCCCCAGCATTTT	CASSPTGTVGEGNQPQHF
TRBV9	TRBJ1-2	NA	NA	TGTGCCAGCAGCCCCCATAACTATGGCTACACCTTC	CASSPHNYGYTF
TRBV7-6	TRBJ1-5	NA	NA	TGTGCCAGCAGCCTTGACAGATTTGCGCCCCAGCATTTT	CASSLDRFAPQHF
TRBV11-2	TRBJ2-7	NA	TRBD1	TGTGCCAGCAGCCCTTGGACAGGGATTATCGACGAGCAGTACTTC	CASSPWTGIIDEQYF
TRBV27	TRBJ2-1	NA	TRBD1	TGTGCCAGCAGGAACAGGGGGCGGGAAGCCCTGTCCTACAATGAGCAGTTCTTC	CASRNRGREALSYNEQFF
TRBV24-1	TRBJ2-7	NA	TRBD1	TGTGCCACCAGTGACCCTAGACAGGGGCACTCCTACGAGCAGTACTTC	CATSDPRQGHSYEQYF
TRBV5-4	TRBJ2-2	NA	NA	TGTGCCAGCAGCTTGGGACTAGGAAGGACCGGGGAGCTGTTTTTT	CASSLGLGRTGELFF
TRBV5-1	TRBJ2-7	NA	NA	TGCGCCAGCAGCTTGGGACAGCAACTCTACGAGCAGTACTTC	CASSLGQQLYEQYF
TRBV27	TRBJ1-1	NA	TRBD1	TGTGCCAGCAGTTTGACAGGGGGCAGGAACACTGAAGCTTTCTTT	CASSLTGGRNTEAFF
TRBV7-9	TRBJ1-6	NA	NA	TGTGCCAGCAGCTTAGACAGGGATTCACCCCTCCACTTT	CASSLDRDSPLHF
TRBV10-3	TRBJ2-7	NA	TRBD2	TGTGCCATCAGTCCTGACCGTGTTGGGGGAGGGGAGCAGTACTTC	CAISPDRVGGGEQYF
TRBV5-1	TRBJ1-3	NA	NA	TGCGCCAGCAGCTTAGGGAGGGCTGGAAACACCATATATTTT	CASSLGRAGNTIYF
TRBV10-3	TRBJ2-1	NA	NA	TGTGCCATCAGTGGACAGGAAGACAATGAGCAGTTCTTC	CAISGQEDNEQFF
TRBV6-1	TRBJ1-3	NA	NA	TGTGCCAGCAGTGAAGGGGCCAGCTCTGGAAACACCATATATTTT	CASSEGASSGNTIYF
TRBV4-2	TRBJ1-2	once	NA	TGTGCCAGCAGCCAAGATAAGGGGGCTAACTATGGCTACACCTTC	CASSQDKGANYGYTF
TRBV28	TRBJ2-1	NA	TRBD2	TGTGCCAGCAGCAAAGCGGGGGGGCCCGGCAATGAGCAGTTCTTC	CASSKAGGPGNEQFF
TRBV7-8	TRBJ1-6	NA	NA	TGTGCCAGCCAATCGGGTTCACCCCTCCACTTT	CASQSGSPLHF
TRBV4-1	TRBJ2-7	few	TRBD1	TGCGCCAGCAGCCAAGAACAGGACAGGGTGTACGAGCAGTACTTC	CASSQEQDRVYEQYF
TRBV30	TRBJ1-4	NA	NA	TGTGCCTGGAATCTTGCAACTAATGAAAAACTGTTTTTT	CAWNLATNEKLFF
TRBV2	TRBJ2-7	few	NA	TGTGCCAGCAAAAACACAGGTTTGGAAGTAGACGAGCAGTACTTC	CASKNTGLEVDEQYF
TRBV5-6	TRBJ1-5	NA	NA	TGTGCCAGCACCATCGCAGGGGTTGATCAGCCCCAGCATTTT	CASTIAGVDQPQHF
TRBV9	TRBJ1-1	NA	NA	TGTGCCAGCAGCGTTTTAAGCGGGGGGCAAGACACTGAAGCTTTCTTT	CASSVLSGGQDTEAFF
TRBV9	TRBJ2-1	NA	NA	TGTGCCAGCAGCGTAGCCAACGGGGATGAGCAGTTCTTC	CASSVANGDEQFF
TRBV19	TRBJ1-5	NA	NA	TGTGCCAGTAGTACAAGAGAAGCCGGTAGCAATCAGCCCCAGCATTTT	CASSTREAGSNQPQHF
TRBV6-5	TRBJ1-1	NA	NA	TGTGCCAGCAGGGTACAGGTAGGTTATGAAGCTTTCTTT	CASRVQVGYEAFF
TRBV6-4	TRBJ1-6	NA	NA	TGTGCCAGCAGTCAAGACACCGCCTATAATTCACCCCTCCACTTT	CASSQDTAYNSPLHF